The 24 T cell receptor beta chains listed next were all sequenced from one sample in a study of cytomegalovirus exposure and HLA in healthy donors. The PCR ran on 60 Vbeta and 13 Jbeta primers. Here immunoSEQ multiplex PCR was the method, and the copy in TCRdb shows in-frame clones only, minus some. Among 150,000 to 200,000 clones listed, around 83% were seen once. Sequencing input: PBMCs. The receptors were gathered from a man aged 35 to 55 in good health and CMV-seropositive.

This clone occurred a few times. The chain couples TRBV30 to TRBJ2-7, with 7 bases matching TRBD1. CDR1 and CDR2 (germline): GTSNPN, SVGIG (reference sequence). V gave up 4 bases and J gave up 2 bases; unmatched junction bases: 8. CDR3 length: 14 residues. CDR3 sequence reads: CAWIKGGLPYEQYF. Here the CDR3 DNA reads TGTGCCTGGATAAAAGGGGGCCTCCCCTACGAGCAGTACTTC.

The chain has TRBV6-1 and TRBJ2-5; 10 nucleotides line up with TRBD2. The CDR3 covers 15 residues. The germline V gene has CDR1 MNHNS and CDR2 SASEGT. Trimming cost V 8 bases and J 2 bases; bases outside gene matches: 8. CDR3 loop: CASAGLAAKQETQYF. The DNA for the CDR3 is TGTGCCAGCGCAGGACTAGCGGCAAAACAAGAGACCCAGTACTTC.

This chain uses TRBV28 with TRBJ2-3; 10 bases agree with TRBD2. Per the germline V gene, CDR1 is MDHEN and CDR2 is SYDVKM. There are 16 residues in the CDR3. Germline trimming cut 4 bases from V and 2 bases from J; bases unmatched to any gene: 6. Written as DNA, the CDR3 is TGTGCCAGCAGTTCCCTAGCGGGAGTTACCACAGATACGCAGTATTTT. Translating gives CASSSLAGVTTDTQYF.

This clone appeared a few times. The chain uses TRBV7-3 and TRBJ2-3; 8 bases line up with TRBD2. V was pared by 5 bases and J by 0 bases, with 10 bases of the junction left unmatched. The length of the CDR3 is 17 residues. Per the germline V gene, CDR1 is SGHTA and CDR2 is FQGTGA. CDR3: CASSGRGGRRSTDTQYF. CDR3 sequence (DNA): TGTGCCAGCAGCGGGAGGGGCGGGAGGAGGAGCACAGATACGCAGTATTTT.

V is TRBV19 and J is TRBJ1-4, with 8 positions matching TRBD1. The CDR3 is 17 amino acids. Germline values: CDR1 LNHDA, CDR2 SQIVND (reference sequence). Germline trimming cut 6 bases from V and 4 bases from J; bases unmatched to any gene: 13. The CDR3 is CASSTPGQAKGNEKLFF. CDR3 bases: TGTGCCAGTAGCACTCCGGGACAGGCTAAGGGTAATGAAAAACTGTTTTTT.

In nucleotides, the CDR3 is TGTGCCAGCAGCCCAGGGACAGACTACGAGCAGTACTTC. This codes for CASSPGTDYEQYF. The V and J genes are TRBV7-6 and TRBJ2-7, with TRBD1 matching 7 bases. Germline CDR1 and CDR2: SGHVS and FNYEAQ. V lost 5 bases, J lost 3 bases, and 4 bases stayed unmatched. The length of the CDR3 is 13 residues.

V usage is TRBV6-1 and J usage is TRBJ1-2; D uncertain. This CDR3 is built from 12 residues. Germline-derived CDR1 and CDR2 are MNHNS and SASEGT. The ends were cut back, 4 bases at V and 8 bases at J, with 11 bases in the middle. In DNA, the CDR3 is TGTGCCAGCAGTGTCGTAGTTAAGGGCTACACCTTC. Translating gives CASSVVVKGYTF.

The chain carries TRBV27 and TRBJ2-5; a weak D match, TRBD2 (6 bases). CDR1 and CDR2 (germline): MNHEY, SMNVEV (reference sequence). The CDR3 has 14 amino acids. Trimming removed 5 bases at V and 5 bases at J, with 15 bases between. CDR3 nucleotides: TGTGCCAGCAGTCCAGAGAGGAGGGTGGAGACCCAGTACTTC. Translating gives CASSPERRVETQYF.

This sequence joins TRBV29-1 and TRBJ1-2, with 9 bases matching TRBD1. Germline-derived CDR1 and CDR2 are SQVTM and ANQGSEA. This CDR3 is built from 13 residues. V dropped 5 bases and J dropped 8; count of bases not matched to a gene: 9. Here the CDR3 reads CSVPEQGARGYTF. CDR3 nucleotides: TGCAGCGTTCCAGAACAGGGGGCGCGGGGCTACACCTTC.

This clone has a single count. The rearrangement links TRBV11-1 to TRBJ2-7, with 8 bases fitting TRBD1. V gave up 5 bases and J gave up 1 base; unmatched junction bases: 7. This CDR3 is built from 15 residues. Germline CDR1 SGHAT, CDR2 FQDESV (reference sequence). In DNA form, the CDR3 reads TGTGCCAGCAGCCACCGGGACAGGACGTCCTACGAGCAGTACTTC. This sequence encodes CASSHRDRTSYEQYF.

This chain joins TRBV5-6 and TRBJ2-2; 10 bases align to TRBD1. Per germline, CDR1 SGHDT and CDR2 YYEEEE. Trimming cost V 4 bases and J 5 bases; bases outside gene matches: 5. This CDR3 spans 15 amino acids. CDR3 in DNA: TGTGCCAGCAGCCCCCCGGGACAGGGGACCGGGGAGCTGTTTTTT. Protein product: CASSPPGQGTGELFF.

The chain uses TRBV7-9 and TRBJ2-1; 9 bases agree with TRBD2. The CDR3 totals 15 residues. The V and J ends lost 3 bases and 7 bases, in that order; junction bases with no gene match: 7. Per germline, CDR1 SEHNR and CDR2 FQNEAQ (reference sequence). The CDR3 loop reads CASSFGASGKNEQFF. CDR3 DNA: TGTGCCAGCAGCTTTGGGGCTAGCGGGAAAAATGAGCAGTTCTTC.

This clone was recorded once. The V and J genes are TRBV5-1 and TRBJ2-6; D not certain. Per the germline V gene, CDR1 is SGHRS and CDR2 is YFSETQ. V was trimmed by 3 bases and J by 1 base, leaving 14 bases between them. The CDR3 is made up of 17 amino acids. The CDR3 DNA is TGCGCCAGCAGCTCAGAACGGCGGTCATCTGGGGCCAACGTCCTGACTTTC. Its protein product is CASSSERRSSGANVLTF.

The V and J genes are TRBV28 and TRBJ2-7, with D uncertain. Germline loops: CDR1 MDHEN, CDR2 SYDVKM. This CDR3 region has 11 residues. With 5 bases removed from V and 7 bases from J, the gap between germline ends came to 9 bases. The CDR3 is CASSTTQEQYF. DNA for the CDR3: TGTGCCAGCAGTACTACCCAGGAGCAGTACTTC.

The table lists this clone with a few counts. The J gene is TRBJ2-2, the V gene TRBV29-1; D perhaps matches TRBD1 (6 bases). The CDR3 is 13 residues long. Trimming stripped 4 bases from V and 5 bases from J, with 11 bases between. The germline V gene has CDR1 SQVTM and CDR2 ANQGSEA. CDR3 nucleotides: TGCAGCGTTGGGGCAGGGGTGACCGGGGAGCTGTTTTTT. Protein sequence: CSVGAGVTGELFF.

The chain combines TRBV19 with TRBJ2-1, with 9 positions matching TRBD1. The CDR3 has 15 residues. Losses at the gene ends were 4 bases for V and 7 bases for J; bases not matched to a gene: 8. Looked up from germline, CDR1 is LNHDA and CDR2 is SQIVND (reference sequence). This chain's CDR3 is CASSTRTGAGNEQFF. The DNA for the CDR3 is TGTGCCAGTAGTACCCGGACAGGGGCAGGGAATGAGCAGTTCTTC.

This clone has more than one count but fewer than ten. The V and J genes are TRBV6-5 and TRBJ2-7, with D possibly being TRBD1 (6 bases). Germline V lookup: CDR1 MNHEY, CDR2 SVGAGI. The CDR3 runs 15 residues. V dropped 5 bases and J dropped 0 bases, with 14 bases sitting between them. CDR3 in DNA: TGTGCCAGCAGTGTTATGAGGACAGTCTCCTACGAGCAGTACTTC. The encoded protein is CASSVMRTVSYEQYF.

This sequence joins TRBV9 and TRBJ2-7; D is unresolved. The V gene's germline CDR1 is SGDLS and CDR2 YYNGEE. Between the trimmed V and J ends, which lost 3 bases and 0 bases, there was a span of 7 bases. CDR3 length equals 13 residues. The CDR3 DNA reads TGTGCCAGCAGCGCCGGGTACTCCTACGAGCAGTACTTC. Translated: CASSAGYSYEQYF.

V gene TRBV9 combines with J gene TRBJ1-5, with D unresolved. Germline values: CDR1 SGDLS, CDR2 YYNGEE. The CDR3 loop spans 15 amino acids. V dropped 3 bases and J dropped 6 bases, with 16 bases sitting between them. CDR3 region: CASSGYGGYGQPQHF. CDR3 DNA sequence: TGTGCCAGCAGCGGGTATGGAGGGTACGGTCAGCCCCAGCATTTT.

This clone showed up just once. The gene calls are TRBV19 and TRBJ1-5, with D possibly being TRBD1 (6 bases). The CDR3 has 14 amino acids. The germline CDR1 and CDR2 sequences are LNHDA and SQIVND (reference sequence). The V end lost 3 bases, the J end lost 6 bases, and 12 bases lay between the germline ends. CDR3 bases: TGTGCCAGTAGTATCACAGGGCAGGGTCAGCCCCAGCATTTT. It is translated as CASSITGQGQPQHF.

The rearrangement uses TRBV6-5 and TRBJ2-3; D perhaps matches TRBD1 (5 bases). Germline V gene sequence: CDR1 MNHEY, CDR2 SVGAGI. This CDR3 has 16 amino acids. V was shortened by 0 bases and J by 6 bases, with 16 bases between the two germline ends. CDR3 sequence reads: CASSYSSGAPGDTQYF. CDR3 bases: TGTGCCAGCAGTTACTCGAGTGGGGCCCCTGGGGATACGCAGTATTTT.

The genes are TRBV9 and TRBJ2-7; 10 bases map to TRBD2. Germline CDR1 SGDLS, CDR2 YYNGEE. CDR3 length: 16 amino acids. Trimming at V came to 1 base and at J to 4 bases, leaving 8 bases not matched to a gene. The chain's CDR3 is CASSVSGAGGAYEQYF. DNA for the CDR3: TGTGCCAGCAGCGTATCCGGAGCGGGAGGGGCGTACGAGCAGTACTTC.

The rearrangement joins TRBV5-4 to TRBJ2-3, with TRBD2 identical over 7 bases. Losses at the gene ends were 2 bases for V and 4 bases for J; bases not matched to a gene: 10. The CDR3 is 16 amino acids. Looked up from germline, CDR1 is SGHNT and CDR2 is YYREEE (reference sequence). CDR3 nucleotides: TGTGCCAGCAGCTTCGGAGGGAGGGTCAGGTCAGATACGCAGTATTTT. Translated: CASSFGGRVRSDTQYF.

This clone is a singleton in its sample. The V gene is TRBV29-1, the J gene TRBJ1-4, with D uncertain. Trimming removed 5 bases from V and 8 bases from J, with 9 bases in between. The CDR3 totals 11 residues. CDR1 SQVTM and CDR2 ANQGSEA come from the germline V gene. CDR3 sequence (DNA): TGCAGCGTTAGACGGGGAGAAAAACTGTTTTTT. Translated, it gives CSVRRGEKLFF.